This T cell receptor beta chain was observed in a study of PD-L1 blockade in urothelial cancer. Clones were sequenced by immunoSEQ multiplex PCR, and TCRdb holds only the in-frame ones, with some missing. Of 80,000 to 130,000 clones in the sample, 91% were seen once. Germline-derived CDR1 and CDR2 are MDHEN and SYDVKM. J was trimmed by 4 bases and V by 5 bases; bases with no gene match: 14. The CDR3 is 17 residues long. Sequencing was performed on PBMCs, taken around atezolizumab (anti-PD-L1) treatment. This receptor was identified in an elderly woman with urothelial cancer. The J gene is TRBJ2-3, the V gene TRBV28; 8 positions match TRBD1. This chain's CDR3 is CASSHPGRRGPADTQYF. CDR3 nucleotide sequence: TGTGCCAGCAGTCACCCCGGGCGCAGGGGGCCCGCAGATACGCAGTATTTT. Filled out from reference TRBV28 and TRBJ2-3, the complete variable domain reads DVKVTQSSRYLVKRTGEKVFLECVQDMDHENMFWYRQDPGLGLRLIYFSYDVKMKEKGDIPEGYSVSREKKERFSLILESASTNQTSMYLCASSHPGRRGPADTQYFGPGTRLTVL.